Listed here is a single T cell receptor beta chain. What it recognizes is unknown. Original analysis: Clinicopathological groups supplied CDR3 differences that were used to build a distant-metastasis classifier for papillary thyroid cancer. TCRdb redid the clone calls on the PCR reads using MiXCR. TCRdb, rather than the study authors, made the V and J calls. The sample has tens of thousands of clones; roughly a quarter are singletons. Germline V gives CDR1 KGHSH, CDR2 LQKENI. Trimming at V came to 2 bases and at J to 6 bases, leaving 5 bases not matched to a gene. The CDR3 loop spans 15 amino acids. This entry comes from a study of metastatic and nonmetastatic thyroid tumors. General study points: The study reportedly found significantly higher TCR beta diversity in malignant thyroid tumors than benign nodules, in blood and tumor.

Every patient was untreated before thyroid surgery. The TCR was taken from a female donor with papillary thyroid cancer or a benign thyroid nodule (not recorded which). Some clones in this sample may be carry-over from other donors' samples. The sequenced sample was blood. The chain has TRBV18 and TRBJ1-5; 9 bases are a match to TRBD1. The CDR3 protein is CASSPSGQGGQPQHF. The CDR3 nucleotides are TGTGCCAGCTCACCATCGGGACAGGGAGGTCAGCCCCAGCATTTT.